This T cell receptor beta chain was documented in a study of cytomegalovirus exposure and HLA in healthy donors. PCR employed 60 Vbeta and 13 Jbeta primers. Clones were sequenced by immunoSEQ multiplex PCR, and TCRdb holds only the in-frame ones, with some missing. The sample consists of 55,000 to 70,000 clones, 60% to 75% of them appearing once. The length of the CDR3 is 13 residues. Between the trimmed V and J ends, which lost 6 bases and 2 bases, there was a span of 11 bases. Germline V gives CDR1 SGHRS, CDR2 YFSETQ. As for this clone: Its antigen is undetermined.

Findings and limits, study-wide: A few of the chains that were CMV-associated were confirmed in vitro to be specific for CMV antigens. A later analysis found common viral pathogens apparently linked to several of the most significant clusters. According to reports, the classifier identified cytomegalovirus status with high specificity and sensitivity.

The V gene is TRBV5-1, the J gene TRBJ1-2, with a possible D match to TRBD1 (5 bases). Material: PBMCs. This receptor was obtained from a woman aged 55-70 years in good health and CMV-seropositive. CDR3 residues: CASTRDSNYGYTF. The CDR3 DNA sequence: TGCGCCAGCACCAGGGACTCCAACTATGGCTACACCTTC.